Following are 30 T cell receptor beta chains from one sample sequenced in a study of beta chain features in type 1 diabetes. Sequencing targeted expressed TCRB transcripts, as all isolated RNA had been reverse transcribed. Profiling relied on immunoSEQ multiplex PCR, and the TCRdb table lists in-frame clones only, not all of them. The data hold about 130,000 clones, with about 10% observed a single time. The sample consisted of central memory CD4+ T cells from blood. These receptors came from a man younger than 35 in good health.

The V and J genes are TRBV11-2 and TRBJ2-5; D possibly corresponds to TRBD2 (5 bases). Germline values: CDR1 SGHAT, CDR2 FQNNGV. CDR3 length equals 14 residues. V was shortened by 3 bases and J by 11 bases, with 19 bases between the two germline ends. Here the CDR3 reads CASSFRADPVGQYF. The CDR3 coding sequence is TGTGCCAGCAGCTTCAGAGCGGACCCGGTCGGGCAGTACTTC.

This clone has a handful of counts. One end of the junction varies from germline; a read error may be responsible. This chain links TRBV30 with TRBJ1-2; the D gene is possibly TRBD1 (5 bases). The CDR3 is made up of 11 amino acids. Germline CDR1 and CDR2: GTSNPN and SVGIG (reference sequence). In DNA form, the CDR3 reads TGTGCCTGGAAAACAGGCCCTAGGTCGGTCTTC. Protein sequence: CAWKTGPRSVF. The full variable domain, with the rest looked up from reference TRBV30 and TRBJ1-2, is SQTIHQWPATLVQPVGSPLSLECTVEGTSNPNLYWYRQAAGRGLQLLFYSVGIGQISSEVPQNLSASRPQDRQFILSSKKLLLSDSGFYLCAWKTGPRSVFGSGTRLTVV.

The J gene is TRBJ1-6, the V gene TRBV28; D is uncertain. Germline values: CDR1 MDHEN, CDR2 SYDVKM. This CDR3 has 13 residues. V was clipped by 7 bases and J by 9 bases, with 13 bases between them. CDR3 loop: CASIAAVGSPLHF. In DNA, the CDR3 is TGTGCCAGCATTGCGGCTGTAGGTTCACCCCTCCACTTT.

The rearrangement uses TRBV7-9 and TRBJ2-7, with D possibly matching TRBD1 (6 bases). In germline, CDR1 is SEHNR, CDR2 FQNEAQ (reference sequence). The CDR3 is made up of 17 amino acids. Trimming took 4 bases from V and 1 from J, leaving 20 bases between them. CDR3 in DNA: TGTGCCAGCAGCTCCCAACCAGGGGCTATTGGTTCCTACGAGCAGTACTTC. Its protein is CASSSQPGAIGSYEQYF. The whole variable domain, remainder taken from reference TRBV7-9 and TRBJ2-7, is DTGVSQNPRHKITKRGQNVTFRCDPISEHNRLYWYRQTLGQGPEFLTYFQNEAQLEKSRLLSDRFSAERPKGSFSTLEIQRTEQGDSAMYLCASSSQPGAIGSYEQYFGPGTRLTVT.

The chain combines TRBV30 with TRBJ1-4, with TRBD1 as a possible D gene (6 bases). Germline V gene sequence: CDR1 GTSNPN, CDR2 SVGIG (reference sequence). The CDR3 contains 15 residues. Trimming stripped 0 bases from V and 3 bases from J, with 11 bases between. In nucleotides, the CDR3 is TGTGCCTGGAGTGTACAAGGGGGAGCTAATGAAAAACTGTTTTTT. Residues: CAWSVQGGANEKLFF. Supplemented by reference TRBV30 and TRBJ1-4, the full variable domain reads SQTIHQWPATLVQPVGSPLSLECTVEGTSNPNLYWYRQAAGRGLQLLFYSVGIGQISSEVPQNLSASRPQDRQFILSSKKLLLSDSGFYLCAWSVQGGANEKLFFGSGTQLSVL.

This clone was observed many times. The CDR3 nucleotides are TGTGCCAGCAGCCCTGGACAGGGGACGAACAATGAGCAGTTCTTC. Translation gives CASSPGQGTNNEQFF. The rearrangement links TRBV7-9 to TRBJ2-1, with 9 bases lining up with TRBD1. CDR1 is SEHNR and CDR2 is FQNEAQ in the germline V gene (reference sequence). Trimming at V came to 5 bases and at J to 5 bases, leaving 7 bases not matched to a gene. The CDR3 has 15 amino acids.

V gene TRBV7-2 combines with J gene TRBJ2-1; 8 bases are shared with TRBD1. This CDR3 spans 15 amino acids. With V trimmed by 4 bases and J by 4 bases, 6 bases remained unmatched. The germline V gene has CDR1 SGHTA and CDR2 FQGNSA. The CDR3, as DNA: TGTGCCAGCAGCTCCGGACAGGGAGGATACAATGAGCAGTTCTTC. It specifies CASSSGQGGYNEQFF.

The CDR3 spells CASSIKQAGGTEAFF. The CDR3 coding sequence is TGTGCCAGTAGTATAAAACAGGCGGGGGGCACTGAAGCTTTCTTT. This chain joins TRBV19 and TRBJ1-1; D possibly corresponds to TRBD1 (5 bases). V was trimmed by 2 bases and J by 4 bases, leaving 14 bases between them. The germline CDR1 and CDR2 sequences are LNHDA and SQIVND (reference sequence). The CDR3 has 15 amino acids.

V is TRBV5-4 and J is TRBJ2-5, with D perhaps matching TRBD2 (7 bases). Germline CDR1 reads SGHNT; CDR2 reads YYREEE (reference sequence). V lost 3 bases and J 4 bases, leaving 19 bases between the germline ends. CDR3 length: 16 amino acids. DNA for the CDR3: TGTGCCAGCAGCTCCCGGGGGGCGGGGGTGTCAGAGACCCAGTACTTC. Translating gives CASSSRGAGVSETQYF.

This clone was found a few times. V and J are TRBV11-2 and TRBJ1-2, with D unclear. Trimming stripped 1 base from V and 6 bases from J, with 9 bases between. Germline V gives CDR1 SGHAT, CDR2 FQNNGV. The CDR3 sequence is 13 residues long. The CDR3 DNA is TGTGCCAGCAGCTTAGTAGGAGAGGATGGCTACACCTTC. Its protein product is CASSLVGEDGYTF.

This clone appeared a few times. V gene TRBV7-3 combines with J gene TRBJ1-6; TRBD1 agrees at 7 bases. The CDR3 has 15 residues. V lost 4 bases to trimming and J lost 4 bases; unmatched junction nucleotides: 4. The germline V gene has CDR1 SGHTA and CDR2 FQGTGA. The CDR3 nucleotides read TGTGCCAGCAGCTACTCGGGACAGTATAATTCACCCCTCCACTTT. This codes for CASSYSGQYNSPLHF. Full variable domain (rest looked up from reference TRBV7-3 and TRBJ1-6): GAGVSQTPSNKVTEKGKYVELRCDPISGHTALYWYRQSLGQGPEFLIYFQGTGAADDSGLPNDRFFAVRPEGSVSTLKIQRTERGDSAVYLCASSYSGQYNSPLHFGNGTRLTVT.

CDR3 residues: CASSRQGQEKLFF. The CDR3 region has the DNA TGTGCCAGCAGTAGACAGGGGCAGGAAAAACTGTTTTTT. V usage is TRBV2 and J usage is TRBJ1-4; 8 nucleotides agree with TRBD1. This CDR3 is built from 13 residues. The ends lost 5 bases at V and 8 bases at J; junction bases unmatched: 4. CDR1 is SNHLY, CDR2 FYNNEI, per germline.

This clone was seen repeatedly, ten times or more. The chain is built from TRBV18 and TRBJ1-5; D is perhaps TRBD1 (5 bases). The CDR3 contains 13 residues. V was cut by 5 bases and J by 8 bases, with 13 bases left in between. CDR1 is KGHSH, CDR2 LQKENI, per germline. The CDR3 sequence is CASSRTGSEPQHF. CDR3 bases: TGTGCCAGCTCAAGAACAGGATCGGAGCCCCAGCATTTT.

This clone turned up a few times. This CDR3 is CASSLGLETQYF. As DNA, the CDR3 is TGTGCCAGTAGTTTGGGGCTGGAGACCCAGTACTTC. This sequence joins TRBV19 and TRBJ2-5, with D tentatively TRBD1 (5 bases). Germline CDR1 reads LNHDA; CDR2 reads SQIVND (reference sequence). V lost 5 bases and J 5 bases, leaving 9 bases between the germline ends. The CDR3 is 12 amino acids.

This sequence joins TRBV11-2 and TRBJ2-5; maybe TRBD2 (6 bases). Trimming pared 5 bases from V and 5 bases from J, leaving 12 bases between. CDR3 length equals 13 residues. Germline V gene sequence: CDR1 SGHAT, CDR2 FQNNGV. CDR3 DNA sequence: TGTGCCAGCAGCCCACAGGCGGGGGAGACCCAGTACTTC. This sequence encodes CASSPQAGETQYF. Based on the CDR3 plus reference TRBV11-2 and TRBJ2-5, the full variable domain is EAGVAQSPRYKIIEKRQSVAFWCNPISGHATLYWYQQILGQGPKLLIQFQNNGVVDDSQLPKDRFSAERLKGVDSTLKIQPAKLEDSAVYLCASSPQAGETQYFGPGTRLLVL.

The rearrangement joins TRBV4-3 to TRBJ1-2; possible D gene TRBD1, 5 bases. From germline, CDR1 is LGHNA and CDR2 YSLEER. V lost 4 bases and J 4 bases, leaving 16 bases between the germline ends. This CDR3 has 15 amino acids. The CDR3 spells CASSPSFQGLYGYTF. CDR3 sequence (DNA): TGCGCCAGCAGCCCCTCCTTCCAGGGTCTCTATGGCTACACCTTC.

The rearrangement links TRBV7-2 to TRBJ1-2; the D is unclear. V lost 6 bases and J 5 bases, leaving 19 bases between the germline ends. The germline V gene encodes CDR1 SGHTA and CDR2 FQGNSA. The CDR3 length is 15 residues. CDR3 in amino acids: CASSQQPGGSYGYTF. The CDR3, as DNA: TGTGCCAGCAGTCAACAACCGGGAGGATCATATGGCTACACCTTC.

The rearrangement links TRBV6-5 to TRBJ2-7; D remains unclear. CDR3 size: 13 residues. The V gene's germline CDR1 is MNHEY and CDR2 SVGAGI. The germline V and J ends were trimmed by 2 bases and 6 bases, with 11 bases remaining between them. In DNA, the CDR3 is TGTGCCAGCAGTTACCAGGCGCGTAGCGAGCAGTACTTC. Protein product: CASSYQARSEQYF.

This clone was picked up a small number of times. This chain links TRBV7-2 with TRBJ2-2, with D perhaps matching TRBD1 (6 bases). Looked up from germline, CDR1 is SGHTA and CDR2 is FQGNSA. V lost 8 bases to trimming and J lost 0 bases, with 10 bases between them. CDR3 length: 14 residues. The CDR3 spells CASGDRSNTGELFF. DNA of the CDR3: TGTGCCAGCGGAGACAGGTCGAACACCGGGGAGCTGTTTTTT.

Points on this clone: Other DNA sequences in this sample translate to the same CDR3. The V call is TRBV7-9, the J call TRBJ2-2; D remains ambiguous. CDR1 SEHNR and CDR2 FQNEAQ come from the germline V gene (reference sequence). Trimming took 5 bases from V and 4 from J, leaving 8 bases between them. The CDR3 covers 13 residues. The CDR3 protein is CASSLWSTGELFF. The CDR3 region has the DNA TGTGCCAGCAGCCTCTGGAGCACCGGGGAGCTGTTTTTT.

Only a few counts were recorded for this clone. The chain combines TRBV10-3 with TRBJ1-2; perhaps TRBD1 as D (6 bases). The V end was cut by 4 bases, the J end by 6 bases, with 12 bases between. The CDR3 extends over 13 amino acids. The V gene's germline CDR1 is ENHRY and CDR2 SYGVKD. Here the CDR3 DNA reads TGTGCCATCAGTGTCAGGACAGACCATGGCTACACCTTC. Its protein product is CAISVRTDHGYTF.

The chain joins TRBV6-4 to TRBJ1-2; TRBD1 matches at 7 bases. The CDR3 spans 14 residues. Germline V gene data show CDR1 as MRHNA and CDR2 as SNTAGT. After removal of 5 bases from V and 3 bases from J, the junction contained 6 bases not matched to a gene. The CDR3 is CASSLTGDDYGYTF. CDR3 nucleotide sequence: TGTGCCAGCAGTCTTACAGGGGATGACTATGGCTACACCTTC.

This clone turned up a few times. V gene TRBV29-1 combines with J gene TRBJ1-2, with 8 positions matching TRBD1. V was clipped by 7 bases and J by 5 bases; unmatched bases: 9. This CDR3 region has 13 residues. Germline-derived CDR1 and CDR2 are SQVTM and ANQGSEA. CDR3 DNA sequence: TGCAGCGCAAACGACAGGGGACTATATGGCTACACCTTC. It specifies CSANDRGLYGYTF.

V gene TRBV4-1 combines with J gene TRBJ2-7; 10 bases map to TRBD2. Germline assignment: CDR1 MGHRA and CDR2 YSYEKL. This CDR3 contains 17 residues. V gave up 1 base and J gave up 2 bases; unmatched junction bases: 8. DNA for the CDR3: TGCGCCAGCAGCCAAGCCCTCGGACTAGCGGCTACCTACGAGCAGTACTTC. This translates into CASSQALGLAATYEQYF.

The chain uses TRBV7-2 and TRBJ2-1, with 8 bases matching TRBD2. The CDR3 extends over 14 amino acids. The V gene's germline CDR1 is SGHTA and CDR2 FQGNSA. The V gene end was trimmed by 5 bases and the J gene end by 6 bases; junction bases not matched to a gene: 6. DNA of the CDR3: TGTGCCAGCAGCACCCTAGCGGGTCTCAATGAGCAGTTCTTC. This gives the protein CASSTLAGLNEQFF.

V and J are TRBV27 and TRBJ2-5, with TRBD2 matching 11 bases. The CDR3 totals 16 residues. CDR1 is MNHEY, CDR2 SMNVEV, per germline (reference sequence). V dropped 4 bases and J dropped 2; count of bases not matched to a gene: 6. In DNA, the CDR3 is TGTGCCAGCAGTTGGGGATTAGCGGGGGGGCAAGAGACCCAGTACTTC. This sequence encodes CASSWGLAGGQETQYF.

This clone has a single count. V is TRBV19 and J is TRBJ2-1; 10 nucleotides align to TRBD2. Germline CDR1 reads LNHDA; CDR2 reads SQIVND (reference sequence). This CDR3 has 14 residues. Germline trimming cut 10 bases from V and 5 bases from J; bases unmatched to any gene: 8. CDR3 coding DNA: TGTGCCACCAAGCGGGGGGGACAAAACAATGAGCAGTTCTTC. Its protein is CATKRGGQNNEQFF.

This clone was found a few times. The chain joins TRBV5-4 to TRBJ1-2; 7 nucleotides agree with TRBD1. The CDR3 extends over 14 amino acids. V dropped 4 bases and J dropped 3; count of bases not matched to a gene: 6. Germline V gene lookup returns CDR1 SGHNT and CDR2 YYREEE (reference sequence). CDR3 in amino acids: CASSQRTGDYGYTF. CDR3 DNA sequence: TGTGCCAGCAGCCAACGAACAGGGGACTATGGCTACACCTTC. Together with reference TRBV5-4 and TRBJ1-2, the CDR3 gives the full variable domain: ETGVTQSPTHLIKTRGQQVTLRCSSQSGHNTVSWYQQALGQGPQFIFQYYREEENGRGNFPPRFSGLQFPNYSSELNVNALELDDSALYLCASSQRTGDYGYTFGSGTRLTVV.

This clone was seen a few times. The V gene is TRBV28, the J gene TRBJ2-7, with 10 bases that match TRBD1. V was clipped by 4 bases and J by 4 bases; unmatched bases: 7. This CDR3 contains 15 residues. Per germline, CDR1 MDHEN and CDR2 SYDVKM. CDR3 nucleotide sequence: TGTGCCAGCAGTTCCGGACAGGGGGTTACGTACGAGCAGTACTTC. Translating it yields CASSSGQGVTYEQYF.

This clone was counted a few times. The J gene is TRBJ1-6, the V gene TRBV11-1; D is perhaps TRBD1 (6 bases). The germline V gene encodes CDR1 SGHAT and CDR2 FQDESV (reference sequence). The CDR3 is made up of 15 amino acids. The V gene lost 5 bases and the J gene lost 9 bases, with 17 bases spanning the gap. The CDR3 loop is CASSRRQGPLSPLHF. For the CDR3, the DNA is TGTGCCAGCAGCCGCCGTCAGGGGCCCCTTTCACCCCTCCACTTT.